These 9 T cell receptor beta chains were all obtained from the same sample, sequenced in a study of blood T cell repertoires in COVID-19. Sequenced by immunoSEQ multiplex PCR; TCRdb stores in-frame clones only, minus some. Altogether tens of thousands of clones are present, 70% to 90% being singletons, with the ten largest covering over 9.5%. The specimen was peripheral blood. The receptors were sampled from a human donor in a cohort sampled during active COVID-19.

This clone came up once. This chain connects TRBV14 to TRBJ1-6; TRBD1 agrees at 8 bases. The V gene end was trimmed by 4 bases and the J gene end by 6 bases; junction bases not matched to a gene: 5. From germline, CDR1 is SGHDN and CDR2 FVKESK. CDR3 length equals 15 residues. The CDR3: CASSLPGQANSPLHF. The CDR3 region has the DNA TGTGCCAGCAGCCTTCCGGGACAGGCTAATTCACCCCTCCACTTT.

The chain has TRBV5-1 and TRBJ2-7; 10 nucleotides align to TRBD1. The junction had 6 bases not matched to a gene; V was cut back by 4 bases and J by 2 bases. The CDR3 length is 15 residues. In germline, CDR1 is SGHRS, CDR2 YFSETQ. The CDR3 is CASSPGTGVTYEQYF. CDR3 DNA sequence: TGCGCCAGCAGCCCCGGGACAGGGGTAACCTACGAGCAGTACTTC.

The CDR3 is CASSPTSEEQFF. In DNA form, the CDR3 reads TGCGCCAGCAGCCCGACTAGCGAAGAGCAGTTCTTC. The chain links TRBV5-1 to TRBJ2-1; TRBD2 aligns across 8 bases. CDR3 size: 12 residues. Trimming at V came to 4 bases and at J to 10 bases, leaving 4 bases not matched to a gene. CDR1 is SGHRS and CDR2 is YFSETQ in the germline V gene.

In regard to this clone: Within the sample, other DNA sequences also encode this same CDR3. The CDR3 region is CASSSRNEQFF. The CDR3 bases are TGTGCCAGCAGTTCTAGGAATGAGCAGTTCTTC. The chain couples TRBV6-2 or TRBV6-3 to TRBJ2-1; D gene uncertain. Trimming stripped 4 bases from V and 7 bases from J, with 5 bases between. Germline V gives CDR1 MNHEY, CDR2 SVGEGT. The CDR3 sequence is 11 residues long.

CDR3: CATSRAGQSGANVLTF. The CDR3 DNA sequence: TGTGCCACCAGCAGAGCCGGACAATCAGGGGCCAACGTCCTGACTTTC. The chain couples TRBV15 to TRBJ2-6, with D maybe TRBD1 (5 bases). The CDR3 is 16 amino acids. V was clipped by 1 base and J by 4 bases, with 11 bases between them. The germline V gene encodes CDR1 LNHNV and CDR2 YYDKDF (reference sequence).

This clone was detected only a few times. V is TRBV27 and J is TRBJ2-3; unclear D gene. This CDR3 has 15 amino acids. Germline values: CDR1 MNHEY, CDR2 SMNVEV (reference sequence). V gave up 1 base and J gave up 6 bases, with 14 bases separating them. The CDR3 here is CASSLFSGVGDTQYF. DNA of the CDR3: TGTGCCAGCAGTTTATTTTCCGGAGTTGGGGATACGCAGTATTTT.

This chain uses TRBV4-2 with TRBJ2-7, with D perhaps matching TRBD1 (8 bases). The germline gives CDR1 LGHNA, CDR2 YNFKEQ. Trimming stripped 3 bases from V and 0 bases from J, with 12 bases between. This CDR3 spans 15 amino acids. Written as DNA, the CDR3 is TGTGCCAGCAGCCAGGGAGGGACAGGCTCCTACGAGCAGTACTTC. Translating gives CASSQGGTGSYEQYF.

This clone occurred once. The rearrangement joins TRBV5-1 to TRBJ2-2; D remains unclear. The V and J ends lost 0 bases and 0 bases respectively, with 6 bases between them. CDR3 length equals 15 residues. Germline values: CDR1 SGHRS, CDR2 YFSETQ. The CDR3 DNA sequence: TGCGCCAGCAGCTTGGATCCTTCGAACACCGGGGAGCTGTTTTTT. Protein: CASSLDPSNTGELFF.

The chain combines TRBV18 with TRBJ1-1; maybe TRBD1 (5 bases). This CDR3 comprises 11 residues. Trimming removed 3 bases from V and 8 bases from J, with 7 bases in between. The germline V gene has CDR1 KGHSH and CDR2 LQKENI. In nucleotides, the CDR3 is TGTGCCAGCTCACCGGGGCGGGAAGCTTTCTTT. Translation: CASSPGREAFF. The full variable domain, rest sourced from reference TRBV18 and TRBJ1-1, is NAGVMQNPRHLVRRRGQEARLRCSPMKGHSHVYWYRQLPEEGLKFMVYLQKENIIDESGMPKERFSAEFPKEGPSILRIQQVVRGDSAAYFCASSPGREAFFGQGTRLTVV.